This TCR beta chain was obtained from a study of cytomegalovirus exposure and HLA in healthy donors. Study-wide points: With later analysis, a missense DCLRE1C variant became linked to TCR beta V- and J-gene trimming. There were several of the most significant clusters that appeared linked to common viral pathogens in a later analysis.

Primers included in the PCR were 60 Vbeta and 13 Jbeta primers. Original analysis: A later analysis counted tens of millions of unique TCR beta chains, around 12 million shared. Using immunoSEQ multiplex PCR, the repertoire was profiled, and TCRdb retains in-frame clones only, with some absent. D and trimming come from the DNA, and the V and J calls and clone size come from that table. This sample has more than 80,000 clones; about 89% occur once, and the top ten carry approximately 9.2%. The CDR3 spans 11 residues. Germline CDR1 and CDR2: ENHRY and SYGVKD. V lost 6 bases to trimming and J lost 8 bases, with 9 bases between them. For this clone: Its antigen is as yet unknown.

The rearrangement links TRBV10-3 to TRBJ2-3, with TRBD1 as a possible D gene (6 bases). The sample taken for sequencing was PBMCs. The receptor comes from a man aged 25 to 45 in good health and CMV-seropositive. The CDR3 bases are TGTGCCATCAGGGACAGTTTTACGCAGTATTTT. Amino acid sequence: CAIRDSFTQYF.